This T cell receptor (beta chain) was sequenced for a study of cytomegalovirus exposure and HLA in healthy donors. The PCR contained 60 Vbeta and 13 Jbeta primers. How the authors handled the data: Unique TCR beta chains totaled about 73 million in a later count, with roughly 10 million of them shared. Only in-frame clones appear in the TCRdb table, and some are missing; sequencing was by immunoSEQ multiplex PCR. V, J and clone size reflect that table, while D and trimming were determined from the DNA. The ten top clones account for 1.3%, within a sample of about 160,000 clones. Between the trimmed V and J ends, which lost 4 bases and 9 bases, there was a span of 16 bases. Per the germline V gene, CDR1 is SGHDN and CDR2 is FVKESK. The CDR3 contains 13 residues. Healthy bone marrow donors made up the donor group.

The sample comprised PBMCs. The TCR comes from a woman aged 60-75 years in good health and CMV-seronegative. The rearrangement links TRBV14 to TRBJ2-7, with a tentative D call TRBD2 (5 bases). The CDR3 bases are TGTGCCAGCAGCCCAGCTCAAGGTACTAGGCAGTACTTC. Its protein product is CASSPAQGTRQYF.